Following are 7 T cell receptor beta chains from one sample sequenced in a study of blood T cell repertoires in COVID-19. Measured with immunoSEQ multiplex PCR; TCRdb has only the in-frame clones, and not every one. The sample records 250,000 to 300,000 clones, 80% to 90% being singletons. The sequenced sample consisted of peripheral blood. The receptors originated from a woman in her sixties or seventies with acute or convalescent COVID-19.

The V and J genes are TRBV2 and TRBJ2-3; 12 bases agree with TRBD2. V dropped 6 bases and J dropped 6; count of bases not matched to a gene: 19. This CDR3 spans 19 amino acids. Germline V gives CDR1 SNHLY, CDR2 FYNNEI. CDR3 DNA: TGTGCCAGCAGGGACGGGACTAGCGGGTTTAACCCCGTCCTTGATACGCAGTATTTT. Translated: CASRDGTSGFNPVLDTQYF.

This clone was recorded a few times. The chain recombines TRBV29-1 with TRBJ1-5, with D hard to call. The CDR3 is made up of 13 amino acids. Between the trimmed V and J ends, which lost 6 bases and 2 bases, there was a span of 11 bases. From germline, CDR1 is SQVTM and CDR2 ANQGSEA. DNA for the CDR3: TGCAGCGTGGCCCCGTCAGGCAATCAGCCCCAGCATTTT. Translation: CSVAPSGNQPQHF. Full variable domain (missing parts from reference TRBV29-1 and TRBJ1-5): SAVISQKPSRDICQRGTSLTIQCQVDSQVTMMFWYRQQPGQSLTLIATANQGSEATYESGFVIDKFPISRPNLTFSTLTVSNMSPEDSSIYLCSVAPSGNQPQHFGDGTRLSIL.

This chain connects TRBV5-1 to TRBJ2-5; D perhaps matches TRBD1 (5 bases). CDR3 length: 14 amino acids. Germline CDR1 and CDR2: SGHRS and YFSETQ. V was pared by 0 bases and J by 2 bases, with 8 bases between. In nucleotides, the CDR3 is TGCGCCAGCAGCTTGGCGACAGCACAAGAGACCCAGTACTTC. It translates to CASSLATAQETQYF.

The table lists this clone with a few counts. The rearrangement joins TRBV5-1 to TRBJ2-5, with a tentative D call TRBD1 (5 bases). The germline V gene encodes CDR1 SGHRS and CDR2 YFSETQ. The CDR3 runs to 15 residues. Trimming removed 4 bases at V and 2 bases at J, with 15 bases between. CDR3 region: CASSPSMTAQETQYF. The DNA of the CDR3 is TGCGCCAGCAGCCCTTCGATGACAGCTCAAGAGACCCAGTACTTC. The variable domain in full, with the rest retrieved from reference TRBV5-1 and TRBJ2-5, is KAGVTQTPRYLIKTRGQQVTLSCSPISGHRSVSWYQQTPGQGLQFLFEYFSETQRNKGNFPGRFSGRQFSNSRSEMNVSTLELGDSALYLCASSPSMTAQETQYFGPGTRLLVL.

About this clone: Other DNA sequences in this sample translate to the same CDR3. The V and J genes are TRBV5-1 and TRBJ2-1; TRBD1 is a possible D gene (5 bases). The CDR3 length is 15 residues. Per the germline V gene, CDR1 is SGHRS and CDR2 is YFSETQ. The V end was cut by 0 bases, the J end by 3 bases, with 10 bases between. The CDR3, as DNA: TGCGCCAGCAGCTTGGGAGGTAGGGGCTACAATGAGCAGTTCTTC. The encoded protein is CASSLGGRGYNEQFF.

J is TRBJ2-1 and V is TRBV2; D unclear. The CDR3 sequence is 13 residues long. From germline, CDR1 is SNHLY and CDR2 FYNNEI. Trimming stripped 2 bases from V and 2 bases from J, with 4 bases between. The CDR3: CASSERPYNEQFF. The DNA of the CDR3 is TGTGCCAGCAGTGAACGTCCCTACAATGAGCAGTTCTTC.

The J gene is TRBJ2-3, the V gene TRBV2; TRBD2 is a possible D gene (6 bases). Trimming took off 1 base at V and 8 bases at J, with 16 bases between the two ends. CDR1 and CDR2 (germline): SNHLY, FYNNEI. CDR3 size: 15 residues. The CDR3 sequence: CASSEGRAPPGTQYF. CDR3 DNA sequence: TGTGCCAGCAGTGAAGGGAGGGCACCGCCGGGTACGCAGTATTTT.